This TCR beta chain was sequenced for a study of brain metastases from non-small cell lung cancer. Germline CDR1 is SQVTM and CDR2 is ANQGSEA. This CDR3 has 13 residues. Trimming at V came to 4 bases and at J to 4 bases, leaving 1 base not matched to a gene. The table lists this clone with a few counts. TCRdb's copy holds only in-frame clones and misses some; the assay was immunoSEQ multiplex PCR. Here the sample spans roughly 4,500 clones, about 86% being singletons. This chain joins TRBV29-1 and TRBJ2-2, with 9 nucleotides matching TRBD1. This sequence originates from a donor over 35 with non-small cell lung cancer. Sequenced sample: tumor-adjacent normal tissue. The CDR3 loop is CSVGTGVTGELFF. The CDR3 DNA is TGCAGCGTTGGGACAGGGGTCACCGGGGAGCTGTTTTTT.